This T cell receptor beta chain is from a study of identical twins. Each CDR3 protein is one row after TCRdb ran MiXCR on the 5' RACE reads. Here the sample spans 210,000 or so distinct CDR3 sequences, 6% to 9% being singletons. In germline, CDR1 is SGHDT, CDR2 YYEEEE. V was trimmed by 3 bases and J by 14 bases, leaving 26 bases between them. This CDR3 is built from 15 residues. These data were also filed under a second study, of yellow fever vaccine responses in identical twins.

Material for sequencing was memory (CD45RO+) T cells sorted from blood. This sequence joins TRBV5-6 and TRBJ2-5; D perhaps matches TRBD1 (6 bases). The clonotype originates from a woman aged 18 to 35 in good health. The chain's CDR3 is CASSSPSSGPLGAYF. CDR3 bases: TGTGCCAGCAGCTCCCCCAGCAGCGGTCCTTTGGGGGCCTACTTC.